The present entry profiles one TCR beta chain with its context. The data were taken from a study of blood T cell repertoires in COVID-19. Source study methods: The assay estimated nucleated cells by amplifying reference gene primers. TCRdb's copy holds only in-frame clones and misses some; the assay was immunoSEQ multiplex PCR. The D gene and trimming were derived from the DNA, and the V and J assignments and clone size from that table. The sample records about 60,000 clones, 75% to 90% being singletons. The receptor was isolated from a human donor with active COVID-19. The donor label of this sample is uncertain. Specimen: peripheral blood.

DNA for the CDR3: TGTGCCAGCAGCCCTAGAATGGTGGGTCTCGGCGAGCAGTACTTC. This codes for CASSPRMVGLGEQYF. The rearrangement joins TRBV7-2 to TRBJ2-7, with D hard to call. CDR1 and CDR2 from the germline V gene are SGHTA and FQGNSA. V lost 5 bases and J lost 6, with 20 bases in between. This CDR3 is built from 15 residues. The full variable domain, with the rest looked up from reference TRBV7-2 and TRBJ2-7, is GAGVSQSPSNKVTEKGKDVELRCDPISGHTALYWYRQSLGQGLEFLIYFQGNSAPDKSGLPSDRFSAERTGGSVSTLTIQRTQQEDSAVYLCASSPRMVGLGEQYFGPGTRLTVT.